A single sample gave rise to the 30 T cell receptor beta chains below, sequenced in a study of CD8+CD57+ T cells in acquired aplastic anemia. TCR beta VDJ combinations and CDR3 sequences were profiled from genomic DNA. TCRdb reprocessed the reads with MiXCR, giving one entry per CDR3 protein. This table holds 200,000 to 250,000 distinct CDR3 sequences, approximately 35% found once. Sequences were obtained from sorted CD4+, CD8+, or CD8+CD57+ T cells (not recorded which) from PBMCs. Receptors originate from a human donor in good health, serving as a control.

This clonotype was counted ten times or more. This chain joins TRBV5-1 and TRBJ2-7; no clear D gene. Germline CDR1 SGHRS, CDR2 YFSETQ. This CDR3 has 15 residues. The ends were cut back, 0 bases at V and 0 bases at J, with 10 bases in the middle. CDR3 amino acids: CASSLEVSSSYEQYF. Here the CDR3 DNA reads TGCGCCAGCAGCTTGGAGGTCTCAAGCTCCTACGAGCAGTACTTC.

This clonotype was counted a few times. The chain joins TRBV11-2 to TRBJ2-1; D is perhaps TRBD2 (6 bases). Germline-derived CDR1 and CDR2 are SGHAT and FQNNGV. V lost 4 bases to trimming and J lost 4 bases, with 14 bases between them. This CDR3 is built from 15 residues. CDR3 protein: CASSSGTPLYNEQFF. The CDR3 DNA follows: TGTGCCAGCAGCTCGGGGACTCCCCTTTACAATGAGCAGTTCTTC.

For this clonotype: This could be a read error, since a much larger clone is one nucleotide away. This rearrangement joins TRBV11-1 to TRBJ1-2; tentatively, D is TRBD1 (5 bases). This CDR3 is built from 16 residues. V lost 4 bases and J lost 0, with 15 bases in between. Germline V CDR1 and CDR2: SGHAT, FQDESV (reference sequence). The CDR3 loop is CASSSRWDHTNYGYTF. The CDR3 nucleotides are TGTGCCAGCAGCTCCCGCTGGGACCACACTAACTATGGCTACACCTTC.

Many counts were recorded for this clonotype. The CDR3 spells CASSPSGQDDSPLHF. The CDR3 DNA follows: TGTGCCAGCTCACCATCGGGACAGGACGATTCACCCCTCCACTTT. This rearrangement joins TRBV18 to TRBJ1-6; 8 bases are shared with TRBD1. V shed 2 bases, J shed 8 bases, and the junction held 5 bases outside the gene matches. Per germline, CDR1 KGHSH and CDR2 LQKENI. This CDR3 has 15 amino acids.

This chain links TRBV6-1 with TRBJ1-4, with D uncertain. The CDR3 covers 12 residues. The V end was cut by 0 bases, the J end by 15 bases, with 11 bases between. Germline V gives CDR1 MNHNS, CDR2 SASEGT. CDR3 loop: CASSEAWGRVFF. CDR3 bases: TGTGCCAGCAGTGAAGCGTGGGGTAGAGTGTTTTTT.

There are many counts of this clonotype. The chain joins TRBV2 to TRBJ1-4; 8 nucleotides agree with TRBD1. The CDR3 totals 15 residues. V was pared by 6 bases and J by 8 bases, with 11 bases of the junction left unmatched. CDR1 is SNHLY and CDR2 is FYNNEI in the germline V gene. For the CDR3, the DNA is TGTGCCAGCAGCGAAAATGGACAGGGTGGAGAAAAACTGTTTTTT. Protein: CASSENGQGGEKLFF.

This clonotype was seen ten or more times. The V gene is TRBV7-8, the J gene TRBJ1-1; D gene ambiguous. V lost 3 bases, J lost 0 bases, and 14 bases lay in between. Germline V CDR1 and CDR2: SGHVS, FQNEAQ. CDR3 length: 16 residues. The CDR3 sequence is CASSLGRLSMNTEAFF. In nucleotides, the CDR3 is TGTGCCAGCAGCTTGGGAAGACTCAGCATGAACACTGAAGCTTTCTTT.

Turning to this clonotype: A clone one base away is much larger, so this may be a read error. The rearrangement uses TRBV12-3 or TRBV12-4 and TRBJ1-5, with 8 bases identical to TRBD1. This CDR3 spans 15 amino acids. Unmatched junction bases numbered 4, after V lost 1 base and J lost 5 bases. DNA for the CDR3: TGTGCCAGCAGTTTAGGGGGACAGGACTATCAGCCCCAGCATTTT. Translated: CASSLGGQDYQPQHF.

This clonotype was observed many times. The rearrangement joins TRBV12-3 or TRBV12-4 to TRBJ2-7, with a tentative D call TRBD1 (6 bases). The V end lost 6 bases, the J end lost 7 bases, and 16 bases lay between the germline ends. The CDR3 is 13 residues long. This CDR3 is CASRLQDRREQYF. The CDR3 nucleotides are TGTGCCAGCAGGCTACAGGACAGACGGGAGCAGTACTTC.

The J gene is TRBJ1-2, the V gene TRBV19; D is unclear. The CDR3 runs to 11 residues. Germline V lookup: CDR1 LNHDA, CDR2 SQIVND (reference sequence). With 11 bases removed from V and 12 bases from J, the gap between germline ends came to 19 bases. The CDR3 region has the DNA TGTGCCGTGGGGAGTAAGACTGGAAACACCTTC. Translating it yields CAVGSKTGNTF.

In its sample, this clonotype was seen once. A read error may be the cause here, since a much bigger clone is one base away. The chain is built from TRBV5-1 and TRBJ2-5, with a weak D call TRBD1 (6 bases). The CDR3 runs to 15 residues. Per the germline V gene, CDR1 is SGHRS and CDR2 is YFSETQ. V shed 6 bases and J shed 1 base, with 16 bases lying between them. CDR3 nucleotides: TGCGCCAGCAACCCGAAACAGGGAATCCAAGAGACCCAGTACTTC. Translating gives CASNPKQGIQETQYF. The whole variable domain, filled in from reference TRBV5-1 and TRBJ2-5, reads KAGVTQTPRYLIKTRGQQVTLSCSPISGHRSVSWYQQTPGQGLQFLFEYFSETQRNKGNFPGRFSGRQFSNSRSEMNVSTLELGDSALYLCASNPKQGIQETQYFGPGTRLLVL.

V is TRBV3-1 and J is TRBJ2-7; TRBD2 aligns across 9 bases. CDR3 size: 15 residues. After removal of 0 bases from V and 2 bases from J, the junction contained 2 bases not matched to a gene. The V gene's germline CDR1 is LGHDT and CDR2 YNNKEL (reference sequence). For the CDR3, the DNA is TGTGCCAGCAGCCAAGAAAGCGGGAGGACCTACGAGCAGTACTTC. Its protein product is CASSQESGRTYEQYF.

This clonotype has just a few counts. CDR3 DNA: TGTGCCTGGAGTGAGAGGATAGATACGCAGTATTTT. Its translation is CAWSERIDTQYF. The chain carries TRBV30 and TRBJ2-3, with D hard to call. V was shortened by 1 base and J by 5 bases, with 7 bases between the two germline ends. Germline CDR1 and CDR2: GTSNPN and SVGIG (reference sequence). This CDR3 spans 12 amino acids.

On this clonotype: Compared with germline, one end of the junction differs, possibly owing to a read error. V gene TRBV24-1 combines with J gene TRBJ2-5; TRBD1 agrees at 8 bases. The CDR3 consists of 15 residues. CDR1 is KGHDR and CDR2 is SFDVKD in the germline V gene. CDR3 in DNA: TGTGCCAGCAGTGCAGGGGGCCAGTTAGAGGAGACCCAGTACTTC. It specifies CASSAGGQLEETQYF.

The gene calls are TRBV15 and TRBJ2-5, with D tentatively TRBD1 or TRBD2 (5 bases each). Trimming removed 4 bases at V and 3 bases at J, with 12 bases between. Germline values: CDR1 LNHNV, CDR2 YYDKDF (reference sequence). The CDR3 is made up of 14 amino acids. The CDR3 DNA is TGTGCCACCAGCACGGGGCTTTGGGAAGAGACCCAGTACTTC. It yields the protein CATSTGLWEETQYF. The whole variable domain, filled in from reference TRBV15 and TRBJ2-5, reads DAMVIQNPRYQVTQFGKPVTLSCSQTLNHNVMYWYQQKSSQAPKLLFHYYDKDFNNEADTPDNFQSRRPNTSFCFLDIRSPGLGDTAMYLCATSTGLWEETQYFGPGTRLLVL.

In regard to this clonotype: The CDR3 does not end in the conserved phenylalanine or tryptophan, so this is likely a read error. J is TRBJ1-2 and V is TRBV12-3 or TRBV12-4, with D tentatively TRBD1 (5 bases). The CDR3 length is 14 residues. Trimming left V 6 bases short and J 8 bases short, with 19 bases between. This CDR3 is CASSRPVRQGGYTS. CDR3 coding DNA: TGTGCCAGCAGCCGACCGGTGCGGCAGGGAGGCTACACCTCC.

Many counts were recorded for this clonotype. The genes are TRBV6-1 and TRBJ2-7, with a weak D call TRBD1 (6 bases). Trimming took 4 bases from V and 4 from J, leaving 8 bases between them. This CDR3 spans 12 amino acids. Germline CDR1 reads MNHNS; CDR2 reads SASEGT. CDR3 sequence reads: CASSGQVYEQYF. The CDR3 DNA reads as TGTGCCAGCAGTGGACAGGTTTACGAGCAGTACTTC.

The CDR3 coding sequence is TGCGCCAGCATGAGAAGGGGGCCGTCCTATGGCTACACCTTC. Amino acid sequence: CASMRRGPSYGYTF. This chain uses TRBV10-2 with TRBJ1-2; 7 nucleotides align to TRBD1. In germline, CDR1 is WSHSY, CDR2 SAAADI. After removal of 7 bases from V and 4 bases from J, the junction contained 9 bases not matched to a gene. The CDR3 loop spans 14 amino acids.

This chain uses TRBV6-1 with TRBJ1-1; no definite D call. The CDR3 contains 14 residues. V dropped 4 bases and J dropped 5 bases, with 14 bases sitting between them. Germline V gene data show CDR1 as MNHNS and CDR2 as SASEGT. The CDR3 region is CASSARGVGTEAFF. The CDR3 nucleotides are TGTGCCAGCAGTGCCCGCGGGGTTGGAACTGAAGCTTTCTTT.

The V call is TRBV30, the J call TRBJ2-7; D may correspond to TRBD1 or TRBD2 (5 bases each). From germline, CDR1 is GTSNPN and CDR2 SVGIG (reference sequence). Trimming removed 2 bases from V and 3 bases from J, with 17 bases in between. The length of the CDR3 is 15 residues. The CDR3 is CAWSNPGTPIYEQYF. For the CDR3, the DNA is TGTGCCTGGAGTAACCCGGGGACCCCGATCTACGAGCAGTACTTC.

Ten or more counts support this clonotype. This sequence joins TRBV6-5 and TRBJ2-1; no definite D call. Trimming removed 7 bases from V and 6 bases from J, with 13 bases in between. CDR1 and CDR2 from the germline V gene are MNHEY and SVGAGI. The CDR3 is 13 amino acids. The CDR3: CASTGSRFNEQFF. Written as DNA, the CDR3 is TGTGCCAGCACAGGCTCCAGGTTCAATGAGCAGTTCTTC.

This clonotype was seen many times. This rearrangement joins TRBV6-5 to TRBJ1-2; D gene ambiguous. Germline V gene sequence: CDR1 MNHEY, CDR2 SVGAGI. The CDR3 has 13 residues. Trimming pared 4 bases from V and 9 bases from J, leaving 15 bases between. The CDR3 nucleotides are TGTGCCAGCAGTTCCGGGAGAGCACCTCGCTACACCTTC. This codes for CASSSGRAPRYTF.

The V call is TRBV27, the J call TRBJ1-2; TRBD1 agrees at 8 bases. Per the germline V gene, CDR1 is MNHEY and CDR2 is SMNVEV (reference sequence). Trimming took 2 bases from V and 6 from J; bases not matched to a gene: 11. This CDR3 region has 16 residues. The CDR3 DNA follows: TGTGCCAGCAGTTTACGCGGACAGGGTGGTCTTGATGGCTACACCTTC. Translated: CASSLRGQGGLDGYTF.

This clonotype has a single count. The CDR3 region has the DNA TGCAGCGTTGGAGACCCACCAGGGGGCCCTCGCTACGAGCAGTACTTC. Translating it yields CSVGDPPGGPRYEQYF. The V call is TRBV29-1, the J call TRBJ2-7; 8 bases fit TRBD1. CDR3 length: 16 amino acids. CDR1 and CDR2 (germline): SQVTM, ANQGSEA. V lost 4 bases, J lost 3 bases, and 14 bases stayed unmatched.

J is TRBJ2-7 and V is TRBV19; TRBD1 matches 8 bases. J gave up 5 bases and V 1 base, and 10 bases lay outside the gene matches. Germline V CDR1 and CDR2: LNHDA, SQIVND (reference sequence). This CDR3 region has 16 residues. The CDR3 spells CASSIGSRGRSNEQYF. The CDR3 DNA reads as TGTGCCAGTAGTATAGGAAGCAGGGGGCGCTCAAACGAGCAGTACTTC.

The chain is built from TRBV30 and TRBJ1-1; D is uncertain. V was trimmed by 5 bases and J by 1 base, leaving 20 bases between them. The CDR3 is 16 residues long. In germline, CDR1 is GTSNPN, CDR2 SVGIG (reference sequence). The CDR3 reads CAWSPHPVRGNTEAFF. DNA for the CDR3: TGTGCCTGGTCACCCCACCCCGTCCGGGGGAACACTGAAGCTTTCTTT. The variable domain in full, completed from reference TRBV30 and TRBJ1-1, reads SQTIHQWPATLVQPVGSPLSLECTVEGTSNPNLYWYRQAAGRGLQLLFYSVGIGQISSEVPQNLSASRPQDRQFILSSKKLLLSDSGFYLCAWSPHPVRGNTEAFFGQGTRLTVV.

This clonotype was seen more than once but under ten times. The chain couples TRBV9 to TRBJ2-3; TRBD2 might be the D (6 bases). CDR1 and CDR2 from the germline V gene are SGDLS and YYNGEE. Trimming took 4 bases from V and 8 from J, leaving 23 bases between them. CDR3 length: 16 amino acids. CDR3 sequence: CASSSEGWPKLGTQYF. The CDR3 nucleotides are TGTGCCAGCAGCTCGGAGGGCTGGCCGAAACTTGGTACGCAGTATTTT.

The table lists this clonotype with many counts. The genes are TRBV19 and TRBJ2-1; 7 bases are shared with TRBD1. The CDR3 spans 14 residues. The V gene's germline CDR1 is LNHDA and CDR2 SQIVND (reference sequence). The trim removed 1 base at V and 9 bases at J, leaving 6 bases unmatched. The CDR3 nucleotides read TGTGCCAGTAGTATAGTGGGAACAGGGGTTGAGCAGTTCTTC. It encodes CASSIVGTGVEQFF.

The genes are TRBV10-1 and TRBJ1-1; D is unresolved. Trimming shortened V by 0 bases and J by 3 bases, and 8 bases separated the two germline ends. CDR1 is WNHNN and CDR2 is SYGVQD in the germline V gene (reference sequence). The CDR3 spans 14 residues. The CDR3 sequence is CASSESAAYTEAFF. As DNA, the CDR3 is TGCGCCAGCAGTGAGTCGGCGGCTTACACTGAAGCTTTCTTT.

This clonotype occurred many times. CDR3 in DNA: TGCAGCGTTGAGGGAGGGGGCGATCCCTACAATGAGCAGTTCTTC. Translating it yields CSVEGGGDPYNEQFF. J is TRBJ2-1 and V is TRBV29-1; D could derive from TRBD1 or TRBD2 (7 bases each). The CDR3 sequence is 15 residues long. Germline lookup yields CDR1 SQVTM and CDR2 ANQGSEA. Deletions cut 3 bases from V and 2 bases from J, with 14 bases between.